The clone carrying this T cell receptor (beta chain) was found a few times. The CDR3 runs 15 residues. Germline CDR1 and CDR2: MNHNS and SASEGT. Deletions cut 3 bases from V and 7 bases from J, with 16 bases between. This sample was included in a study of shared clonotypes between healthy human individuals. Produced via immunoSEQ multiplex PCR; TCRdb's table is partial and in-frame only. Altogether hundreds of thousands of clones are present, 70% to 75% being singletons, with the ten largest covering 10%. The TCR comes from a man aged 25 to 40 in good health. The V and J genes are TRBV6-1 and TRBJ1-5, with unresolved D. The sequencing input was memory CD4+ T cells sorted from blood. Subset described: CD45RA-negative fraction. In nucleotides, the CDR3 is TGTGCCAGCAGTGATTTAGATGGCTCGAGCCAGCCCCAGCATTTT. Translation gives CASSDLDGSSQPQHF.